Only a few counts were recorded for the clone carrying this T cell receptor beta chain. Its target is not known. TCRdb reanalysed the RT-PCR reads using MiXCR and keeps one entry per CDR3 protein. The top ten clones hold around 5% of a sample with fewer than 2,500 distinct CDR3 sequences, roughly 9.4% of them seen once. This record belongs to a study of yellow fever vaccine responses in identical twins. Findings and caveats of the study: It has been reported that, in twins, the vaccine T cell response seemed partly convergent and partly personalized.

The sequence was collected from a woman aged 18 to 35 who received the yellow fever vaccine. The sample was T cells from blood (PBMCs), unsorted or a sorted subset (not recorded which), taken 2 to 3 years after vaccination.

The DNA of the CDR3 is TGCGCCAGCAGCCAAGGGCTAGGGGGCGGGTACAATGAGCAGTTCTTC. Translating it yields CASSQGLGGGYNEQFF. The chain recombines TRBV4-3 with TRBJ2-1; 7 nucleotides align to TRBD1. Germline values: CDR1 LGHNA, CDR2 YSLEER. V shed 1 base, J shed 4 bases, and the junction held 7 bases outside the gene matches. The CDR3 runs 16 residues.